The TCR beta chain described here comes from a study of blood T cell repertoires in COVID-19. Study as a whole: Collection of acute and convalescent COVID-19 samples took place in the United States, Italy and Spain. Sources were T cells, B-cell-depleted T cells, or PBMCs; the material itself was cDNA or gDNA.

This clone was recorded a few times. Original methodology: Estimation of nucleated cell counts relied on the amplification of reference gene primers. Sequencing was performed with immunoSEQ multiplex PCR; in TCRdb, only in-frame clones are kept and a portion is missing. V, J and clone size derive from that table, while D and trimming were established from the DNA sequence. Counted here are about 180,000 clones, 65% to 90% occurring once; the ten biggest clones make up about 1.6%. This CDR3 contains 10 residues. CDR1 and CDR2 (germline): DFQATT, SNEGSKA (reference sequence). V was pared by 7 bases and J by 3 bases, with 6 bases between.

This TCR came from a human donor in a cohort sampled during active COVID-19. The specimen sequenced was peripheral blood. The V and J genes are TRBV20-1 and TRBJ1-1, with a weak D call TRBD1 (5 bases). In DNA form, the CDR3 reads TGCAGTGGGGGGGACACTGAAGCTTTCTTT. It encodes CSGGDTEAFF.